A single sample gave rise to the 21 T cell receptor beta chains below, sequenced in a study of T cells after yellow fever vaccination. TCRdb re-derived calls from the 5' RACE reads in MiXCR, one entry per CDR3 protein. The data contain 65,000 to 90,000 distinct CDR3 sequences, 10% to 15% of them singletons. The material sequenced was CD8+ T cells not binding an NS4B(214-222) dextramer, sorted from PBMCs, taken approximately 22 days after the first yellow fever vaccination. The source of these receptors is a man aged 18 to 30 who received the YFV17D yellow fever vaccine.

In this sample, this clonotype turned up a few times. J is TRBJ2-3 and V is TRBV6-2 or TRBV6-3, with 7 nucleotides matching TRBD1. V dropped 5 bases and J dropped 3; count of bases not matched to a gene: 14. The CDR3 has 17 residues. CDR1 and CDR2 (germline): MNHEY, SVGEGT. The CDR3 nucleotides are TGTGCCAGCAGTCTCCCAGGACAGGAGTACAAAACAGATACGCAGTATTTT. This codes for CASSLPGQEYKTDTQYF.

The chain recombines TRBV4-3 with TRBJ2-2; 7 positions match TRBD1. CDR3 length equals 18 residues. Per the germline V gene, CDR1 is LGHNA and CDR2 is YSLEER. Trimming at V came to 0 bases and at J to 0 bases, leaving 7 bases not matched to a gene. CDR3 loop: CASSQDRWDSPNTGELFF. CDR3 sequence (DNA): TGCGCCAGCAGCCAAGATCGGTGGGACAGTCCGAACACCGGGGAGCTGTTTTTT.

This rearrangement joins TRBV5-4 to TRBJ1-1; a weak D match, TRBD1 (5 bases). Germline lookup yields CDR1 SGHNT and CDR2 YYREEE (reference sequence). This CDR3 contains 14 residues. Trimming took 1 base from V and 5 from J, leaving 12 bases between them. CDR3: CASSLREGHTEAFF. CDR3 in DNA: TGTGCCAGCAGCTTGCGGGAGGGGCATACTGAAGCTTTCTTT.

This sequence joins TRBV29-1 and TRBJ1-2, with 7 positions matching TRBD1. The trim removed 6 bases at V and 2 bases at J, leaving 3 bases unmatched. CDR3 length equals 12 residues. Germline loops: CDR1 SQVTM, CDR2 ANQGSEA. The CDR3 DNA reads TGCAGCGTACACAGGGGAAACTATGGCTACACCTTC. Its protein is CSVHRGNYGYTF.

This clonotype appeared a few times. The rearrangement joins TRBV7-2 to TRBJ2-5; 9 bases align to TRBD2. The CDR3 runs to 15 residues. Germline V gives CDR1 SGHTA, CDR2 FQGNSA. Trimming removed 5 bases from V and 5 bases from J; junction bases left unmatched: 9. The CDR3: CASSRKRGAGETQYF. For the CDR3, the DNA is TGTGCCAGCAGCCGTAAGCGGGGGGCGGGGGAGACCCAGTACTTC.

This clonotype occurred a few times. This chain connects TRBV5-1 to TRBJ1-1; a weak D match, TRBD1 (5 bases). Germline V CDR1 and CDR2: SGHRS, YFSETQ. The ends were cut back, 3 bases at V and 0 bases at J, with 15 bases in the middle. CDR3 length: 16 amino acids. The CDR3 is CASSSFWGTMNTEAFF. The DNA for the CDR3 is TGCGCCAGCAGCTCGTTCTGGGGGACCATGAACACTGAAGCTTTCTTT.

The chain links TRBV6-1 to TRBJ1-4; 9 bases match TRBD1. Germline CDR1 MNHNS, CDR2 SASEGT. The CDR3 covers 16 residues. The J segment lost 0 bases and the V segment lost 6 bases, leaving 5 bases of the junction unmatched. The CDR3 spells CASRSRQGATNEKLFF. The CDR3 region has the DNA TGTGCCAGCAGATCGAGACAGGGGGCAACTAATGAAAAACTGTTTTTT.

This clonotype was counted a few times. The chain uses TRBV28 and TRBJ2-2, with a possible D match to TRBD2 (5 bases). The CDR3 extends over 14 amino acids. Germline CDR1 and CDR2: MDHEN and SYDVKM. Between the trimmed V and J ends, which lost 4 bases and 5 bases, there was a span of 11 bases. This CDR3 is CASSSQTGTGELFF. The CDR3 DNA is TGTGCCAGCAGTTCACAGACGGGGACCGGGGAGCTGTTTTTT.

This clonotype was detected only a few times. This chain uses TRBV6-2 or TRBV6-3 with TRBJ2-7, with D unclear. V shed 0 bases and J shed 2 bases, with 8 bases lying between them. Per the germline V gene, CDR1 is MNHEY and CDR2 is SVGEGT. CDR3 length: 14 residues. CDR3 sequence reads: CASSYSGLAYEQYV. CDR3 nucleotide sequence: TGTGCCAGCAGTTACTCCGGGCTTGCCTACGAGCAGTACGTC.

The chain recombines TRBV6-6 with TRBJ2-7, with a possible D match to TRBD1 (5 bases). This CDR3 region has 13 residues. Germline CDR1 MNHNY, CDR2 SVGAGI (reference sequence). The ends were cut back, 5 bases at V and 4 bases at J, with 12 bases in the middle. The CDR3 spells CASSRQPGYEQYF. The DNA of the CDR3 is TGTGCCAGCAGTCGACAGCCCGGATACGAGCAGTACTTC.

V usage is TRBV6-2 or TRBV6-3 and J usage is TRBJ2-2, with D perhaps matching TRBD2 (6 bases). Trimming took off 6 bases at V and 5 bases at J, with 13 bases between the two ends. This CDR3 contains 14 residues. From germline, CDR1 is MNHEY and CDR2 SVGEGT. For the CDR3, the DNA is TGTGCCAGCAGATTAGGAGGGAGTACCGGGGAGCTGTTTTTT. Translated: CASRLGGSTGELFF.

J is TRBJ1-1 and V is TRBV29-1, with a possible D match to TRBD1 (6 bases). V gave up 6 bases and J gave up 0 bases, with 11 bases separating them. The germline V gene encodes CDR1 SQVTM and CDR2 ANQGSEA. CDR3 length: 13 amino acids. This chain's CDR3 is CSVAGQVNTEAFF. CDR3 sequence (DNA): TGCAGCGTCGCGGGACAAGTGAACACTGAAGCTTTCTTT. Together with reference TRBV29-1 and TRBJ1-1, the CDR3 gives the full variable domain: SAVISQKPSRDICQRGTSLTIQCQVDSQVTMMFWYRQQPGQSLTLIATANQGSEATYESGFVIDKFPISRPNLTFSTLTVSNMSPEDSSIYLCSVAGQVNTEAFFGQGTRLTVV.

This clonotype was seen more than once but under ten times. The chain has TRBV7-9 and TRBJ1-2; D call uncertain. CDR3 size: 15 residues. V lost 1 base to trimming and J lost 4 bases, with 13 bases between them. Germline CDR1 is SEHNR and CDR2 is FQNEAQ (reference sequence). The CDR3 region has the DNA TGTGCCAGCAGCTTAGTCAGGCAGTTGGCCTATGGCTACACCTTC. This codes for CASSLVRQLAYGYTF.

V and J are TRBV29-1 and TRBJ1-2; D is possibly TRBD1 (6 bases). The CDR3 extends over 11 amino acids. V dropped 5 bases and J dropped 4 bases, with 8 bases sitting between them. Per the germline V gene, CDR1 is SQVTM and CDR2 is ANQGSEA. The CDR3 nucleotides are TGCAGCGTTACAGGGATCTATGGCTACACCTTC. Its protein product is CSVTGIYGYTF. The complete variable domain, with remaining parts taken from reference TRBV29-1 and TRBJ1-2, reads SAVISQKPSRDICQRGTSLTIQCQVDSQVTMMFWYRQQPGQSLTLIATANQGSEATYESGFVIDKFPISRPNLTFSTLTVSNMSPEDSSIYLCSVTGIYGYTFGSGTRLTVV.

This chain joins TRBV7-9 and TRBJ1-2; D unclear. The CDR3 contains 13 residues. Per germline, CDR1 SEHNR and CDR2 FQNEAQ (reference sequence). V was clipped by 1 base and J by 8 bases, with 11 bases between them. The CDR3 nucleotides read TGTGCCAGCAGCTTAGGTCGCGGGGTAGGCTACACCTTC. It translates to CASSLGRGVGYTF.

The rearrangement uses TRBV7-9 and TRBJ2-6, with no clear D. Trimming took off 7 bases at V and 1 base at J, with 17 bases between the two ends. From germline, CDR1 is SEHNR and CDR2 FQNEAQ (reference sequence). The CDR3 extends over 17 amino acids. This CDR3 is CASTSPQTPSGANVLTF. The CDR3, as DNA: TGTGCCAGCACCTCCCCCCAGACCCCTTCTGGGGCCAACGTCCTGACTTTC.

The chain uses TRBV6-1 and TRBJ1-1; D is possibly TRBD1 (6 bases). Germline V CDR1 and CDR2: MNHNS, SASEGT. The CDR3 spans 13 residues. Trimming removed 4 bases from V and 8 bases from J, with 14 bases in between. Here the CDR3 DNA reads TGTGCCAGCAGTGCAGTTTCCGGGACAGAAGCTTTCTTT. Amino acid sequence: CASSAVSGTEAFF.

A few counts support this clonotype. V usage is TRBV4-1 and J usage is TRBJ2-6, with 9 bases that match TRBD1. The CDR3 runs to 18 residues. V gave up 2 bases and J gave up 0 bases; unmatched junction bases: 5. CDR1 MGHRA and CDR2 YSYEKL come from the germline V gene. The DNA of the CDR3 is TGCGCCAGCAGCCAAAGGACAGGGGCGAGCTCTGGGGCCAACGTCCTGACTTTC. Translating it yields CASSQRTGASSGANVLTF.

The J gene is TRBJ2-1, the V gene TRBV7-9; 7 bases map to TRBD2. Germline V CDR1 and CDR2: SEHNR, FQNEAQ (reference sequence). The CDR3 is 15 residues long. With V trimmed by 4 bases and J by 6 bases, 9 bases remained unmatched. The DNA for the CDR3 is TGTGCCAGCAGCTCGCCGCGGGACTATCTCAATGAGCAGTTCTTC. Translated: CASSSPRDYLNEQFF.

A word on this clonotype: The junction shows a germline mismatch at one end, possibly a read error. The chain recombines TRBV19 with TRBJ1-1, with D unresolved. CDR1 is LNHDA, CDR2 SQIVND, per germline (reference sequence). This CDR3 has 11 amino acids. CDR3 protein: CASRTGPEAFF. CDR3 nucleotide sequence: TGTGCCAGTCGGACTGGCCCTGAGGCTTTCTTT.

This sequence joins TRBV4-1 and TRBJ1-1; 7 nucleotides line up with TRBD1. Germline values: CDR1 MGHRA, CDR2 YSYEKL. The CDR3 has 15 residues. The V and J ends lost 4 bases and 2 bases, in that order; junction bases with no gene match: 7. CDR3 DNA sequence: TGCGCCAGCAGCCCAGGCCAGGGGGTAAACACTGAAGCTTTCTTT. Protein product: CASSPGQGVNTEAFF.